What follows are 29 T cell receptor beta chains derived from one specimen sequenced in a study of blood T cell repertoires in COVID-19. TCRdb's table, derived via immunoSEQ multiplex PCR, lists solely in-frame clones and lacks some. The sample shows around 170,000 clones, 84% of them seen only once. Sequenced sample: peripheral blood. All receptors derive from a man aged 25-45 years with active or convalescent COVID-19.

The genes are TRBV3-1 (or the pseudogene TRBV3-2) and TRBJ2-7; 13 bases are a match to TRBD2. The CDR3 is 14 amino acids. Trimming at V came to 4 bases and at J to 4 bases, leaving 1 base not matched to a gene. The germline CDR1 and CDR2 sequences are LGHDT and YNNKEL (reference sequence). The CDR3 is CASSPTSGGYEQYF. In DNA, the CDR3 is TGTGCCAGCAGCCCGACTAGCGGGGGGTACGAGCAGTACTTC.

V gene TRBV5-1 combines with J gene TRBJ2-1; 10 nucleotides agree with TRBD1. V trimming: 0 bases; J trimming: 8 bases; junction bases outside the gene matches: 8. Germline V CDR1 and CDR2: SGHRS, YFSETQ. This CDR3 has 16 amino acids. The CDR3: CASSLVAGQGSYEQFF. DNA of the CDR3: TGCGCCAGCAGCTTGGTTGCGGGACAGGGGTCCTATGAGCAGTTCTTC.

V and J are TRBV5-8 and TRBJ1-1; 10 bases match TRBD1. Germline assignment: CDR1 SGHTS and CDR2 YDEGEE. The trim removed 3 bases at V and 4 bases at J, leaving 6 bases unmatched. The CDR3 sequence is 15 residues long. Here the CDR3 reads CASSSRTGGFTEAFF. The CDR3 bases are TGTGCCAGCAGCTCTAGGACAGGGGGGTTCACTGAAGCTTTCTTT.

The chain couples TRBV5-1 to TRBJ2-7; TRBD1 might be the D (6 bases). V lost 0 bases, J lost 3 bases, and 13 bases lay in between. From germline, CDR1 is SGHRS and CDR2 YFSETQ. This CDR3 has 15 residues. The CDR3 sequence is CASSLDPGANYEQYV. The CDR3 coding sequence is TGCGCCAGCAGCTTGGACCCAGGGGCTAACTACGAGCAGTACGTC.

The chain is built from TRBV29-1 and TRBJ1-2; weak D call: TRBD1 (5 bases). Deletions cut 6 bases from V and 3 bases from J, with 26 bases between. The CDR3 runs 17 residues. Germline CDR1 is SQVTM and CDR2 is ANQGSEA. The CDR3 sequence is CSVLMDTQAPVDYGYTF. The CDR3 DNA is TGCAGCGTGTTAATGGATACACAGGCGCCTGTTGACTATGGCTACACCTTC. Looking up the rest from reference TRBV29-1 and TRBJ1-2 gives the full variable domain: SAVISQKPSRDICQRGTSLTIQCQVDSQVTMMFWYRQQPGQSLTLIATANQGSEATYESGFVIDKFPISRPNLTFSTLTVSNMSPEDSSIYLCSVLMDTQAPVDYGYTFGSGTRLTVV.

This clone has more than one count but fewer than ten. This rearrangement joins TRBV12-5 to TRBJ2-5; 7 bases match TRBD2. This CDR3 region has 15 residues. The junction had 3 bases not matched to a gene; V was cut back by 0 bases and J by 2 bases. Looked up from germline, CDR1 is LGHNT and CDR2 is FRNRAP. For the CDR3, the DNA is TGTGCTAGTGGTTTGGTACCGGGACTACAAGAGACCCAGTACTTC. The encoded protein is CASGLVPGLQETQYF.

J is TRBJ1-2 and V is TRBV7-2, with D maybe TRBD1 (6 bases). Trimming pared 5 bases from V and 8 bases from J, leaving 15 bases between. The CDR3 extends over 13 amino acids. The germline V gene encodes CDR1 SGHTA and CDR2 FQGNSA. The CDR3 sequence is CASSLPGRGGYTF. CDR3 DNA sequence: TGTGCCAGCAGCCTACCTGGCAGGGGCGGCTACACCTTC. Full variable domain (missing parts from reference TRBV7-2 and TRBJ1-2): GAGVSQSPSNKVTEKGKDVELRCDPISGHTALYWYRQSLGQGLEFLIYFQGNSAPDKSGLPSDRFSAERTGGSVSTLTIQRTQQEDSAVYLCASSLPGRGGYTFGSGTRLTVV.

V is TRBV2 and J is TRBJ2-7; no firm D call. The germline V gene encodes CDR1 SNHLY and CDR2 FYNNEI. Trimming pared 5 bases from V and 3 bases from J, leaving 5 bases between. The CDR3 contains 11 residues. CDR3 DNA: TGTGCCAGCAGTCCCGGCTACGAGCAGTACGTC. Translating it yields CASSPGYEQYV.

This clone has only one observation. The chain couples TRBV11-3 to TRBJ2-1; 12 bases are shared with TRBD2. The germline V gene has CDR1 SGHNT and CDR2 YENEEA. The CDR3 has 17 residues. V lost 3 bases to trimming and J lost 4 bases; unmatched junction nucleotides: 7. The CDR3 protein is CASSLGLAGGSYNEQFF. In DNA form, the CDR3 reads TGTGCCAGCAGCTTGGGGCTAGCGGGAGGGTCGTACAATGAGCAGTTCTTC.

The rearrangement uses TRBV19 and TRBJ2-3; possibly TRBD2 for D (5 bases). This CDR3 comprises 16 residues. Germline CDR1 LNHDA, CDR2 SQIVND (reference sequence). V was shortened by 5 bases and J by 0 bases, with 15 bases between the two germline ends. The DNA for the CDR3 is TGTGCCAGTAGTCCCACAGCGGCCTCTAGCACAGATACGCAGTATTTT. Amino acid sequence: CASSPTAASSTDTQYF.

In DNA form, the CDR3 reads TGTGCCAGCGCCCGAGAGAGCTCCTACAATGAGCAGTTCTTC. Its translation: CASARESSYNEQFF. The J gene is TRBJ2-1, the V gene TRBV27; D call uncertain. Germline values: CDR1 MNHEY, CDR2 SMNVEV (reference sequence). V was cut by 8 bases and J by 0 bases, with 11 bases left in between. The CDR3 has 14 amino acids.

This chain links TRBV4-1 with TRBJ1-4; D ambiguous. The germline V and J ends were trimmed by 1 base and 5 bases, with 14 bases remaining between them. This CDR3 region has 16 residues. Germline V CDR1 and CDR2: MGHRA, YSYEKL. CDR3 sequence: CASSQVTRVENEKLFF. The CDR3 DNA follows: TGCGCCAGCAGCCAAGTAACGCGTGTTGAAAATGAAAAACTGTTTTTT.

This clone was found once. V gene TRBV28 combines with J gene TRBJ1-4; a possible D gene is TRBD1 (6 bases). This CDR3 region has 13 residues. V was shortened by 4 bases and J by 8 bases, with 11 bases between the two germline ends. CDR1 is MDHEN, CDR2 SYDVKM, per germline. CDR3 DNA sequence: TGTGCCAGCAGTTCCGGGACACCCGAAAAACTGTTTTTT. Translating gives CASSSGTPEKLFF.

V and J are TRBV2 and TRBJ2-1, with TRBD2 matching over 7 bases. J lost 1 base, V lost 7 bases, and 4 bases had no gene match. This CDR3 has 14 residues. CDR1 is SNHLY, CDR2 FYNNEI, per germline. The CDR3 protein is CASTLARSYNEQFF. CDR3 in DNA: TGTGCCAGCACACTAGCGCGTTCCTACAATGAGCAGTTCTTC. Supplemented by reference TRBV2 and TRBJ2-1, the full variable domain reads EPEVTQTPSHQVTQMGQEVILRCVPISNHLYFYWYRQILGQKVEFLVSFYNNEISEKSEIFDDQFSVERPDGSNFTLKIRSTKLEDSAMYFCASTLARSYNEQFFGPGTRLTVL.

This chain links TRBV6-5 with TRBJ2-7; maybe TRBD2 (6 bases). This CDR3 contains 15 residues. The V gene's germline CDR1 is MNHEY and CDR2 SVGAGI. Trimming stripped 2 bases from V and 1 base from J, with 12 bases between. CDR3 sequence (DNA): TGTGCCAGCAGTTACCCCGGGACTGAGTCCTACGAGCAGTACTTC. Translation gives CASSYPGTESYEQYF.

V usage is TRBV30 and J usage is TRBJ1-1, with no clear D. In germline, CDR1 is GTSNPN, CDR2 SVGIG (reference sequence). The CDR3 extends over 13 amino acids. V shed 0 bases and J shed 0 bases, with 5 bases lying between them. CDR3 loop: CAWSVGLNTEAFF. DNA of the CDR3: TGTGCCTGGAGTGTGGGCTTGAACACTGAAGCTTTCTTT.

The chain recombines TRBV9 with TRBJ1-4, with 11 nucleotides matching TRBD1. The CDR3 totals 15 residues. Losses at the gene ends were 3 bases for V and 3 bases for J; bases not matched to a gene: 1. Germline values: CDR1 SGDLS, CDR2 YYNGEE. The CDR3 DNA sequence: TGTGCCAGCAGCGGGACAGGGGGCCCTAATGAAAAACTGTTTTTT. Amino acids: CASSGTGGPNEKLFF.

This clone turned up a few times. The chain uses TRBV3-1 (or the pseudogene TRBV3-2) and TRBJ1-6; D unclear. CDR3 length: 18 residues. V lost 3 bases and J 0 bases, leaving 15 bases between the germline ends. CDR1 and CDR2 (germline): LGHDT, YNNKEL (reference sequence). This chain's CDR3 is CASSHQYSRSSYNSPLHF. The CDR3 region has the DNA TGTGCCAGCAGCCACCAATACTCCCGGAGCTCCTATAATTCACCCCTCCACTTT.

This chain joins TRBV4-1 and TRBJ1-1; tentatively, D is TRBD1 (5 bases). Trimming shortened V by 3 bases and J by 6 bases, and 17 bases separated the two germline ends. The germline V gene encodes CDR1 MGHRA and CDR2 YSYEKL. CDR3 length equals 15 residues. The CDR3 is CASSQGIRGRPEAFF. Here the CDR3 DNA reads TGCGCCAGCAGCCAGGGGATTAGGGGTCGCCCTGAAGCTTTCTTT.

This clone appeared a few times. V gene TRBV6-2 or TRBV6-3 combines with J gene TRBJ1-5; 10 bases fit TRBD1. This CDR3 is built from 15 residues. Germline CDR1 reads MNHEY; CDR2 reads SVGEGT. The J segment lost 5 bases and the V segment lost 0 bases, leaving 1 base of the junction unmatched. The CDR3 DNA follows: TGTGCCAGCAGTTACTCGACAGGGGGCCATCAGCCCCAGCATTTT. This sequence encodes CASSYSTGGHQPQHF.

This clone has only a few counts. This sequence joins TRBV3-1 (or the pseudogene TRBV3-2) and TRBJ1-6, with TRBD1 as a possible D gene (5 bases). V lost 0 bases and J lost 9, with 12 bases in between. The CDR3 length is 15 residues. Germline-derived CDR1 and CDR2 are LGHDT and YNNKEL (reference sequence). CDR3 sequence reads: CASSQEPGPSSPLHF. The CDR3 DNA reads as TGTGCCAGCAGCCAAGAACCAGGGCCCAGTTCACCCCTCCACTTT.

This clone has a single count. J is TRBJ1-2 and V is TRBV6-5; maybe TRBD1 (5 bases). The germline gives CDR1 MNHEY, CDR2 SVGAGI. The CDR3 length is 13 residues. V gave up 2 bases and J gave up 7 bases, with 11 bases separating them. In DNA, the CDR3 is TGTGCCAGCAGTTACCCAGGGTTCGCTGGCTACACCTTC. This translates into CASSYPGFAGYTF.

J is TRBJ2-5 and V is TRBV28; D perhaps matches TRBD2 (6 bases). The germline V and J ends were trimmed by 7 bases and 5 bases, with 20 bases remaining between them. Germline CDR1 MDHEN, CDR2 SYDVKM. The CDR3 is 15 residues long. The CDR3 here is CASNPGGGFGETQYF. DNA of the CDR3: TGTGCCAGCAACCCAGGCGGAGGGTTTGGGGAGACCCAGTACTTC.

V gene TRBV6-6 combines with J gene TRBJ1-3; D unclear. The V and J ends lost 5 bases and 0 bases respectively, with 11 bases between them. This CDR3 is built from 15 residues. The germline gives CDR1 MNHNY, CDR2 SVGAGI (reference sequence). CDR3 sequence (DNA): TGTGCCAGCAGTCGGCAGGCCGACTCTGGAAACACCATATATTTT. It yields the protein CASSRQADSGNTIYF.

The gene calls are TRBV19 and TRBJ1-1; the match to TRBD1 covers 8 bases. Unmatched junction bases numbered 6, after V lost 6 bases and J lost 9 bases. The CDR3 runs 12 residues. CDR1 is LNHDA, CDR2 SQIVND, per germline (reference sequence). The CDR3 region has the DNA TGTGCCAGTAGAAAGACAGGGGCTAAAGCTTTCTTT. This gives the protein CASRKTGAKAFF.

This clone was seen only a few times. The chain joins TRBV12-3 or TRBV12-4 to TRBJ1-2; 7 bases fit TRBD1. With V trimmed by 8 bases and J by 2 bases, 5 bases remained unmatched. This CDR3 region has 13 residues. The CDR3 reads CASRQGNNYGYTF. CDR3 bases: TGTGCCAGCCGACAGGGCAACAACTATGGCTACACCTTC.

The chain links TRBV30 to TRBJ2-2; possible D gene TRBD1, 6 bases. Germline values: CDR1 GTSNPN, CDR2 SVGIG (reference sequence). CDR3 length equals 13 residues. Trimming removed 0 bases at V and 6 bases at J, with 8 bases between. In DNA, the CDR3 is TGTGCCTGGAGTGTACAGGGCTCCGGGGAGCTGTTTTTT. Protein product: CAWSVQGSGELFF.

The rearrangement uses TRBV13 and TRBJ2-5, with D possibly TRBD2 on 6 matching bases. The length of the CDR3 is 16 residues. Trimming cost V 5 bases and J 5 bases, with 21 bases left between them. Germline CDR1 PRHDT, CDR2 FYEKMQ (reference sequence). The CDR3 coding sequence is TGTGCCAGCAGCCCTCCATCGGGACTTCTGTGGGAGACCCAGTACTTC. This sequence encodes CASSPPSGLLWETQYF.

V gene TRBV9 combines with J gene TRBJ1-5, with D perhaps matching TRBD1 (6 bases). The CDR3 runs to 13 residues. Trimming pared 2 bases from V and 9 bases from J, leaving 12 bases between. CDR1 and CDR2 from the germline V gene are SGDLS and YYNGEE. The CDR3 here is CASSVGGPGPQHF. The DNA for the CDR3 is TGTGCCAGCAGCGTTGGGGGCCCTGGGCCCCAGCATTTT.